The next 21 T cell receptor beta chains were all read from a single sample in a study of T cell clonotyping in hematopoietic cell transplantation. Profiling relied on immunoSEQ multiplex PCR, and the TCRdb table lists in-frame clones only, not all of them. Among about 13,000 clones listed, about 93% were seen once. The material sequenced was peripheral blood mononuclear cells. These receptor sequences come from a man under 40 in good health. Some clones in this sample may be carry-over from other donors' samples.

The V gene is TRBV5-4, the J gene TRBJ2-7; TRBD1 might be the D (7 bases). Germline values: CDR1 SGHNT, CDR2 YYREEE (reference sequence). Trimming removed 4 bases at V and 4 bases at J, with 21 bases between. The CDR3 totals 16 residues. The CDR3: CASSQKGGAGPYEQYF. The DNA of the CDR3 is TGTGCCAGCAGCCAGAAAGGGGGCGCGGGGCCTTACGAGCAGTACTTC.

The rearrangement joins TRBV5-8 to TRBJ2-2; D call uncertain. The CDR3 sequence is 15 residues long. Germline CDR1 is SGHTS and CDR2 is YDEGEE. The V end lost 3 bases, the J end lost 5 bases, and 14 bases lay between the germline ends. The CDR3 DNA reads TGTGCCAGCAGCTCCCAGTCGGACCATACCGGGGAGCTGTTTTTT. Amino acid sequence: CASSSQSDHTGELFF.

J is TRBJ2-1 and V is TRBV5-1; D unclear. CDR3 length: 14 residues. The germline CDR1 and CDR2 sequences are SGHRS and YFSETQ. Trimming shortened V by 4 bases and J by 3 bases, and 11 bases separated the two germline ends. CDR3 loop: CASSPDGVYNEQFF. The CDR3 nucleotides read TGCGCCAGCAGCCCCGATGGCGTCTACAATGAGCAGTTCTTC. The entire variable domain, with the rest obtained from reference TRBV5-1 and TRBJ2-1, is as follows: KAGVTQTPRYLIKTRGQQVTLSCSPISGHRSVSWYQQTPGQGLQFLFEYFSETQRNKGNFPGRFSGRQFSNSRSEMNVSTLELGDSALYLCASSPDGVYNEQFFGPGTRLTVL.

The genes are TRBV7-2 and TRBJ1-1, with 7 positions matching TRBD1. The CDR3 has 15 amino acids. The germline V gene encodes CDR1 SGHTA and CDR2 FQGNSA. V lost 1 base, J lost 4 bases, and 6 bases stayed unmatched. The chain's CDR3 is CASSLGKGAITEAFF. CDR3 sequence (DNA): TGTGCCAGCAGCTTAGGTAAGGGGGCTATCACTGAAGCTTTCTTT.

This chain joins TRBV4-1 and TRBJ1-1, with no clear D. Deletions cut 2 bases from V and 1 base from J, with 8 bases between. This CDR3 has 14 residues. Looked up from germline, CDR1 is MGHRA and CDR2 is YSYEKL. CDR3 residues: CASSQTDWNTEAFF. The CDR3 DNA reads as TGCGCCAGCAGCCAAACGGACTGGAACACTGAAGCTTTCTTT.

This chain joins TRBV6-5 and TRBJ1-3; D is perhaps TRBD1 (6 bases). Trimming removed 6 bases at V and 1 base at J, with 10 bases between. This CDR3 has 14 amino acids. The V gene's germline CDR1 is MNHEY and CDR2 SVGAGI. The CDR3 DNA reads TGTGCCAGCAGATCTACAGGGTCTGGAAACACCATATATTTT. Translating it yields CASRSTGSGNTIYF.

The V call is TRBV2, the J call TRBJ1-1; D not resolved. Trimming left V 5 bases short and J 0 bases short, with 16 bases between. Germline CDR1 SNHLY, CDR2 FYNNEI. CDR3 length: 16 residues. CDR3 in amino acids: CASSIQSVDLNTEAFF. The CDR3 region has the DNA TGTGCCAGCAGTATACAAAGTGTCGACTTGAACACTGAAGCTTTCTTT. The variable domain in full, with the rest retrieved from reference TRBV2 and TRBJ1-1, is EPEVTQTPSHQVTQMGQEVILRCVPISNHLYFYWYRQILGQKVEFLVSFYNNEISEKSEIFDDQFSVERPDGSNFTLKIRSTKLEDSAMYFCASSIQSVDLNTEAFFGQGTRLTVV.

The chain couples TRBV25-1 to TRBJ1-5, with no clear D. Germline lookup yields CDR1 MGHDK and CDR2 SYGVNS. The CDR3 is 13 residues long. V was pared by 4 bases and J by 3 bases, with 7 bases between. CDR3 nucleotides: TGTGCCAGCAGTGGAAATGACAATCAGCCCCAGCATTTT. Protein product: CASSGNDNQPQHF.

The V gene is TRBV9, the J gene TRBJ2-3, with 13 positions matching TRBD2. V trimming: 2 bases; J trimming: 8 bases; junction bases outside the gene matches: 8. Germline-derived CDR1 and CDR2 are SGDLS and YYNGEE. This CDR3 has 16 residues. CDR3 sequence reads: CASSVTTSGGAGTQYF. DNA of the CDR3: TGTGCCAGCAGCGTGACAACTAGCGGGGGGGCCGGTACGCAGTATTTT.

This chain joins TRBV6-5 and TRBJ2-3; D not certain. Deletions cut 5 bases from V and 2 bases from J, with 8 bases between. The CDR3 is made up of 13 amino acids. CDR1 MNHEY and CDR2 SVGAGI come from the germline V gene. The CDR3 sequence is CASSKDPTDTQYF. Here the CDR3 DNA reads TGTGCCAGCAGTAAAGACCCCACAGATACGCAGTATTTT.

The chain employs TRBV28 and TRBJ1-1; no clear D gene. The CDR3 has 12 residues. Germline V gives CDR1 MDHEN, CDR2 SYDVKM. Trimming pared 7 bases from V and 1 base from J, leaving 7 bases between. The CDR3 DNA is TGTGCCAGCAATCCGGGGAACACTGAAGCTTTCTTT. It specifies CASNPGNTEAFF. Full variable domain (missing parts from reference TRBV28 and TRBJ1-1): DVKVTQSSRYLVKRTGEKVFLECVQDMDHENMFWYRQDPGLGLRLIYFSYDVKMKEKGDIPEGYSVSREKKERFSLILESASTNQTSMYLCASNPGNTEAFFGQGTRLTVV.

The CDR3 loop is CASSLAGAGGYTF. The CDR3 coding sequence is TGTGCCAGCAGCTTAGCGGGGGCCGGTGGCTACACCTTC. The chain employs TRBV7-2 and TRBJ1-2, with D maybe TRBD1 (6 bases). V gave up 0 bases and J gave up 7 bases, with 9 bases separating them. Germline V gene lookup returns CDR1 SGHTA and CDR2 FQGNSA. The CDR3 totals 13 residues.

The rearrangement joins TRBV5-1 to TRBJ1-4; D remains ambiguous. Germline-derived CDR1 and CDR2 are SGHRS and YFSETQ. V was shortened by 6 bases and J by 6 bases, with 18 bases between the two germline ends. The CDR3 sequence is 15 residues long. Here the CDR3 reads CASTLLGRVDEKLFF. In DNA, the CDR3 is TGCGCCAGCACCCTCTTGGGGAGAGTTGATGAAAAACTGTTTTTT.

This chain links TRBV25-1 with TRBJ2-2; no definite D call. The CDR3 has 15 amino acids. Trimming removed 1 base from V and 1 base from J, with 7 bases in between. Germline loops: CDR1 MGHDK, CDR2 SYGVNS. This CDR3 is CASSEFTGNTGELFF. DNA for the CDR3: TGTGCCAGCAGTGAATTCACGGGGAACACCGGGGAGCTGTTTTTT.

This chain links TRBV5-4 with TRBJ2-7; no clear D. The germline V gene encodes CDR1 SGHNT and CDR2 YYREEE (reference sequence). V lost 3 bases to trimming and J lost 3 bases, with 10 bases between them. This CDR3 has 13 residues. CDR3 amino acids: CASSSGVNYEQYF. CDR3 nucleotide sequence: TGTGCCAGCAGCTCAGGCGTTAACTACGAGCAGTACTTC.

This sequence joins TRBV5-1 and TRBJ1-5; D gene unclear. Germline CDR1 is SGHRS and CDR2 is YFSETQ. CDR3 size: 16 residues. Trimming pared 0 bases from V and 1 base from J, leaving 11 bases between. The DNA of the CDR3 is TGCGCCAGCAGCTTGGACCCAATCGGGAGCAATCAGCCCCAGCATTTT. Amino acid sequence: CASSLDPIGSNQPQHF.

Only one count was recorded for this clone. The chain is built from TRBV6-6 and TRBJ2-3; D is unresolved. The CDR3 sequence is 13 residues long. V lost 6 bases and J 5 bases, leaving 12 bases between the germline ends. Germline loops: CDR1 MNHNY, CDR2 SVGAGI (reference sequence). CDR3 residues: CASSNLQEDTQYF. The CDR3 bases are TGTGCCAGCAGCAACCTGCAGGAAGATACGCAGTATTTT.

The chain couples TRBV11-3 to TRBJ2-2; 7 nucleotides align to TRBD1. Germline values: CDR1 SGHNT, CDR2 YENEEA. The CDR3 has 15 residues. V shed 3 bases, J shed 6 bases, and the junction held 7 bases outside the gene matches. The CDR3: CASSFRQGVAGELFF. The CDR3, as DNA: TGTGCCAGCAGCTTCCGACAGGGTGTCGCCGGGGAGCTGTTTTTT.

This clone appeared a single time. The chain combines TRBV5-4 with TRBJ1-1; 8 bases agree with TRBD1. There are 14 residues in the CDR3. Germline V lookup: CDR1 SGHNT, CDR2 YYREEE (reference sequence). Losses at the gene ends were 4 bases for V and 5 bases for J; bases not matched to a gene: 7. Written as DNA, the CDR3 is TGTGCCAGCAGCGGCCGGACAGGGCTGACTGAAGCTTTCTTT. This encodes CASSGRTGLTEAFF.

This clone has just one count. The CDR3 DNA reads TGTGCCAGCATGATGGACAATGAGCAGTTCTTC. Translation: CASMMDNEQFF. The V gene is TRBV2, the J gene TRBJ2-1, with no clear D. The CDR3 runs 11 residues. Trimming cost V 7 bases and J 5 bases, with 6 bases left between them. Germline CDR1 is SNHLY and CDR2 is FYNNEI.

This chain joins TRBV2 and TRBJ2-5, with D possibly TRBD1 on 6 matching bases. With 2 bases removed from V and 7 bases from J, the gap between germline ends came to 20 bases. The germline CDR1 and CDR2 sequences are SNHLY and FYNNEI. The CDR3 loop spans 16 amino acids. The CDR3 DNA reads TGTGCCAGCAGTGAACCCCCCTCCGGACAGAAAGGGACCCAGTACTTC. It is translated as CASSEPPSGQKGTQYF.